This T cell receptor (beta chain) was observed in a study of T cell repertoires and HLA-DP antigens. Pre-culture CD4+ samples were sequenced deeply, targeting about 190,000 T cell genomes. Profiling relied on immunoSEQ multiplex PCR, and the TCRdb table lists in-frame clones only, not all of them. The sample shows around 90,000 clones, around 86% of them seen only once. This CDR3 spans 13 amino acids. The ends were cut back, 0 bases at V and 3 bases at J, with 6 bases in the middle. Germline loops: CDR1 MNHEY, CDR2 SVGAGI. Study results and caveats: Responder cells were total CD4+ cells with a HeLa antigen-presenting system.

A word on this clone: The antigen is not known.

This clonotype originated in a man over 45 in good health and CMV-seronegative. The source material was CD4+ T cells from PBMCs. The V call is TRBV6-5, the J call TRBJ2-7; D call uncertain. DNA of the CDR3: TGTGCCAGCAGTTACTCAGACAACTACGAGCAGTACTTC. Its translation is CASSYSDNYEQYF.